This T cell receptor beta chain derives from a study of shared clonotypes between healthy human individuals. CDR1 and CDR2 (germline): ENHRY, SYGVKD. This CDR3 spans 14 amino acids. Trimming left V 5 bases short and J 2 bases short, with 11 bases between. Partitioning of CD4+ cells yielded a CD45RA+ naive subset and a CD45RA-negative memory subset. Sequencing used immunoSEQ multiplex PCR; TCRdb keeps in-frame clones, though not all of them. The sample carries a few million clones, 95% recorded once. The sample comprised naive CD4+ T cells sorted from blood. Regarding subset: CD45RA+ positively selected. This receptor was obtained from a man younger than 30 in good health. The chain joins TRBV10-3 to TRBJ2-3, with D perhaps matching TRBD1 (6 bases). In DNA, the CDR3 is TGTGCCATCAGTAGGACAGACCACACAGATACGCAGTATTTT. As protein: CAISRTDHTDTQYF.